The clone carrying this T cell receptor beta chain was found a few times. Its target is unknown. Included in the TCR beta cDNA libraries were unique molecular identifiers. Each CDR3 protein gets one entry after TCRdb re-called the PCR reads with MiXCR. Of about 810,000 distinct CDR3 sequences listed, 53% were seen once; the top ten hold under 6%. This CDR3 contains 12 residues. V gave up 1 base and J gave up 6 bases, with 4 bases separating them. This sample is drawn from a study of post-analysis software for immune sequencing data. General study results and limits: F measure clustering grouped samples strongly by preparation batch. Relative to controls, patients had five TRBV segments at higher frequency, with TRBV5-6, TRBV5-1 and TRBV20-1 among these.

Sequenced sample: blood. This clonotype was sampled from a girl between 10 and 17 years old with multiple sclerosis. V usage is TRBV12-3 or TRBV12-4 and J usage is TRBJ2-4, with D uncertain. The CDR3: CASSLGRNIQYF. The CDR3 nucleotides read TGTGCCAGCAGTTTAGGTAGAAACATTCAGTACTTC.